One sample yielded the 14 T cell receptor beta chains listed below, sequenced in a study of blood T cell repertoires in COVID-19. Assay: immunoSEQ multiplex PCR; the TCRdb copy retains only in-frame clones and omits some. The table includes some 180,000 clones, approximately 80% detected once. The sequencing sample was made of peripheral blood. The receptors stem from a woman older than 75 with COVID-19, enrolled during active disease.

The chain joins TRBV6-5 to TRBJ1-4; perhaps TRBD1 as D (6 bases). The V gene lost 7 bases and the J gene lost 8 bases, with 14 bases spanning the gap. The germline gives CDR1 MNHEY, CDR2 SVGAGI. The CDR3 consists of 13 residues. The DNA for the CDR3 is TGTGCCAGCACCAGGGACATGACGGAAAAACTGTTTTTT. This gives the protein CASTRDMTEKLFF.

The sample holds a few counts of this clone. This chain links TRBV5-1 with TRBJ1-1, with TRBD1 matching over 7 bases. Looked up from germline, CDR1 is SGHRS and CDR2 is YFSETQ. V was pared by 4 bases and J by 0 bases, with 9 bases of the junction left unmatched. The CDR3 runs to 16 residues. CDR3 protein: CASSPGGTVMNTEAFF. DNA of the CDR3: TGCGCCAGCAGCCCGGGTGGGACAGTCATGAACACTGAAGCTTTCTTT. The whole variable domain, filled in from reference TRBV5-1 and TRBJ1-1, reads KAGVTQTPRYLIKTRGQQVTLSCSPISGHRSVSWYQQTPGQGLQFLFEYFSETQRNKGNFPGRFSGRQFSNSRSEMNVSTLELGDSALYLCASSPGGTVMNTEAFFGQGTRLTVV.

The CDR3 here is CATSGGTGGSTDTQYF. The CDR3 region has the DNA TGTGCCACCAGTGGGGGGACAGGGGGTTCCACAGATACGCAGTATTTT. The V gene is TRBV24-1, the J gene TRBJ2-3; 11 nucleotides align to TRBD1. Trimming at V came to 5 bases and at J to 2 bases, leaving 5 bases not matched to a gene. Germline V CDR1 and CDR2: KGHDR, SFDVKD. The CDR3 spans 16 residues.

The J gene is TRBJ1-2, the V gene TRBV28; a weak D match, TRBD1 (6 bases). The CDR3 totals 13 residues. Germline-derived CDR1 and CDR2 are MDHEN and SYDVKM. Trimming took 6 bases from V and 7 from J, leaving 15 bases between them. As DNA, the CDR3 is TGTGCCAGCAGACCGGGCCCCAGGGGTGGCTACACCTTC. It translates to CASRPGPRGGYTF.

The chain links TRBV5-1 to TRBJ2-1; possibly TRBD2 for D (6 bases). The CDR3 runs 14 residues. V lost 4 bases and J 7 bases, leaving 15 bases between the germline ends. The germline V gene has CDR1 SGHRS and CDR2 YFSETQ. The CDR3 sequence is CASSGGGPGNEQFF. The CDR3 bases are TGCGCCAGCAGCGGCGGAGGGCCCGGGAATGAGCAGTTCTTC.

In this sample, this clone turned up once. This chain joins TRBV19 and TRBJ2-2; 7 bases are shared with TRBD2. V gave up 4 bases and J gave up 4 bases; unmatched junction bases: 3. This CDR3 has 14 amino acids. CDR1 is LNHDA and CDR2 is SQIVND in the germline V gene (reference sequence). CDR3 sequence: CASSRLASTGELFF. CDR3 DNA: TGTGCCAGTAGTAGACTAGCAAGCACCGGGGAGCTGTTTTTT.

This rearrangement joins TRBV6-5 to TRBJ2-3, with 8 bases fitting TRBD2. This CDR3 is built from 16 residues. Trimming took 3 bases from V and 1 from J; bases not matched to a gene: 6. Germline V gene data show CDR1 as MNHEY and CDR2 as SVGAGI. The CDR3 protein is CASSYTGGPGTDTQYF. CDR3 DNA sequence: TGTGCCAGCAGTTATACGGGAGGGCCCGGCACAGATACGCAGTATTTT.

The gene calls are TRBV5-1 and TRBJ1-3; 8 bases align to TRBD1. The ends lost 4 bases at V and 4 bases at J; junction bases unmatched: 4. This CDR3 is 14 amino acids long. Germline loops: CDR1 SGHRS, CDR2 YFSETQ. DNA for the CDR3: TGCGCCAGCAGCCCGGACAGGGAGGGAAACACCATATATTTT. It yields the protein CASSPDREGNTIYF.

V and J are TRBV6-5 and TRBJ1-5; TRBD1 matches 10 bases. The CDR3 loop spans 15 amino acids. Germline V CDR1 and CDR2: MNHEY, SVGAGI. The V segment lost 0 bases and the J segment 9 bases; nucleotides outside the gene matches: 5. CDR3 loop: CASSYSDRGLGPQHF. The CDR3 coding sequence is TGTGCCAGCAGTTACTCTGACAGGGGGCTAGGGCCCCAGCATTTT.

The chain recombines TRBV18 with TRBJ2-7; no firm D call. Deletions cut 3 bases from V and 1 base from J, with 10 bases between. CDR1 is KGHSH, CDR2 LQKENI, per germline. This CDR3 has 14 residues. The CDR3 here is CASSPTPTSYEQYF. The CDR3 coding sequence is TGTGCCAGCTCACCTACCCCGACTTCCTACGAGCAGTACTTC.

The V gene is TRBV10-3, the J gene TRBJ1-5; 8 bases map to TRBD1. From germline, CDR1 is ENHRY and CDR2 SYGVKD. CDR3 length: 16 amino acids. V was pared by 5 bases and J by 1 base, with 7 bases of the junction left unmatched. The chain's CDR3 is CAISPQGAKSNQPQHF. The CDR3 bases are TGTGCCATCAGTCCGCAGGGGGCTAAGAGCAATCAGCCCCAGCATTTT.

The gene calls are TRBV5-6 and TRBJ2-3; D is possibly TRBD2 (6 bases). From germline, CDR1 is SGHDT and CDR2 YYEEEE. This CDR3 comprises 16 residues. V was pared by 0 bases and J by 6 bases, with 17 bases between. CDR3 DNA: TGTGCCAGCAGCTTGGGGCGGGACCGAGTTGGGGATACGCAGTATTTT. This sequence encodes CASSLGRDRVGDTQYF. Using reference TRBV5-6 and TRBJ2-3 for the parts outside the CDR3, the full variable domain is DAGVTQSPTHLIKTRGQQVTLRCSPKSGHDTVSWYQQALGQGPQFIFQYYEEEERQRGNFPDRFSGHQFPNYSSELNVNALLLGDSALYLCASSLGRDRVGDTQYFGPGTRLTVL.

This clone was detected only once. This chain links TRBV1 with TRBJ1-5; the table's D call of TRBD1 was not tested on the DNA. TRBV1 is an annotated pseudogene. This CDR3 is built from 19 residues. Here the CDR3 reads CTSSQEISDIQNCNQPQHF. For the CDR3, the DNA is TGCACCAGCAGCCAGGAAATTTCGGACATCCAAAATTGCAATCAGCCCCAGCATTTT.

This chain uses TRBV3-1 (or the pseudogene TRBV3-2) with TRBJ2-7; TRBD2 matches 9 bases. V dropped 1 base and J dropped 1; count of bases not matched to a gene: 5. The germline CDR1 and CDR2 sequences are LGHDT and YNNKEL (reference sequence). CDR3 length: 16 residues. The CDR3 coding sequence is TGTGCCAGCAGCCAAGTTCATGCGGGAGGGTCCTACGAGCAGTACTTC. It yields the protein CASSQVHAGGSYEQYF.